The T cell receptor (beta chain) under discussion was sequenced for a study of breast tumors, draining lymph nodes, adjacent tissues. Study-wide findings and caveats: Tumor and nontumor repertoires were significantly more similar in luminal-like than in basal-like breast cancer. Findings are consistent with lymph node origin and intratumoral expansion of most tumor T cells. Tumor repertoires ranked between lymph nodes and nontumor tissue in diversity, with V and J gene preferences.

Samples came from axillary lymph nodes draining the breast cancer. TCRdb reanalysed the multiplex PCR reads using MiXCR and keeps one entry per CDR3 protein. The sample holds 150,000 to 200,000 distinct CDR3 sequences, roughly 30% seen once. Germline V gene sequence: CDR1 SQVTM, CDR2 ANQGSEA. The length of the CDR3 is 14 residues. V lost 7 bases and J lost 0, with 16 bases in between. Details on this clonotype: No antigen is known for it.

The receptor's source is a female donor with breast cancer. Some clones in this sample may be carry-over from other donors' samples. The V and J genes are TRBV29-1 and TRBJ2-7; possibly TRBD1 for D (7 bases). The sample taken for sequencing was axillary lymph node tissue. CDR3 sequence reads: CSGRAGGSSYEQYF. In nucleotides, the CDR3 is TGCAGCGGACGAGCAGGGGGGAGCTCCTACGAGCAGTACTTC.